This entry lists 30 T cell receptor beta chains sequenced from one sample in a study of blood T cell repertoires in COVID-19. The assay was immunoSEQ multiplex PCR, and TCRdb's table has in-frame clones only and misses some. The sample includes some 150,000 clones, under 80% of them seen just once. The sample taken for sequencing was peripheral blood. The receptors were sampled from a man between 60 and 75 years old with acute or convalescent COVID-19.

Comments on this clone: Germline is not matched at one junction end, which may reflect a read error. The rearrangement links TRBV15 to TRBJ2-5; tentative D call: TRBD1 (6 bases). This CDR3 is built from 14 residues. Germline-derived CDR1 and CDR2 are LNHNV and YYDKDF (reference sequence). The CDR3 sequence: CATSRDSGREAQYF. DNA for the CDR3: TGTGCCACCAGCAGGGACAGCGGAAGAGAGGCCCAGTACTTC.

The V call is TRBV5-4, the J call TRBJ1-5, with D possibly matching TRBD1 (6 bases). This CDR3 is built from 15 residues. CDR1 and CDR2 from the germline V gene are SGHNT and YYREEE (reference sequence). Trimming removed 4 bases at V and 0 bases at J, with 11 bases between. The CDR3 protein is CASSAGEGSNQPQHF. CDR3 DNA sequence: TGTGCCAGCAGCGCAGGGGAGGGTAGCAATCAGCCCCAGCATTTT.

In nucleotides, the CDR3 is TGCGCCAGCAGCTCGGAGGGCCGGACGAACACTGAAGCTTTCTTT. It specifies CASSSEGRTNTEAFF. The gene calls are TRBV5-1 and TRBJ1-1; D remains ambiguous. The CDR3 sequence is 15 residues long. Per germline, CDR1 SGHRS and CDR2 YFSETQ. Trimming stripped 3 bases from V and 1 base from J, with 13 bases between.

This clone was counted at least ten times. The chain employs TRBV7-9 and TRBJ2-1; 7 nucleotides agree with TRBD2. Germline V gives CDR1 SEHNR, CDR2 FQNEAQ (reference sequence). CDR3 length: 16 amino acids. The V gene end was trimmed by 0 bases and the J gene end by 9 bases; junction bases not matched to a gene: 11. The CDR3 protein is CASSLAGLRESVEQFF. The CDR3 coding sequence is TGTGCCAGCAGCTTAGCGGGGTTGCGGGAGTCAGTTGAGCAGTTCTTC.

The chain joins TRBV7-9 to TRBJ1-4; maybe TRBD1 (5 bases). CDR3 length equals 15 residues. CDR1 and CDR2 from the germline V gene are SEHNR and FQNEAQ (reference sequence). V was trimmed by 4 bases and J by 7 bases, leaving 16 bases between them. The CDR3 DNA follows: TGTGCCAGCAGCTCCTTATCGCCGGGGGTTGAAAAACTGTTTTTT. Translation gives CASSSLSPGVEKLFF.

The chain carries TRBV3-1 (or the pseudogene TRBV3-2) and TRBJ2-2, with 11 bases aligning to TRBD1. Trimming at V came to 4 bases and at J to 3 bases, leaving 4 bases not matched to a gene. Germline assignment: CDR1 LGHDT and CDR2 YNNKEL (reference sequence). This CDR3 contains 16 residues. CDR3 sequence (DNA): TGTGCCAGCAGCCTTAGGGACAGGGGGTACACCGGGGAGCTGTTTTTT. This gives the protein CASSLRDRGYTGELFF.

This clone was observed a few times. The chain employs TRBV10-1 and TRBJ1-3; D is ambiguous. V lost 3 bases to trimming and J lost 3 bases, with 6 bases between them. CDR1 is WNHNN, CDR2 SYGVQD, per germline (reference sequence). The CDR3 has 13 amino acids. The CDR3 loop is CASSDGVGNTIYF. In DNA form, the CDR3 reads TGCGCCAGCAGTGACGGGGTTGGAAACACCATATATTTT.

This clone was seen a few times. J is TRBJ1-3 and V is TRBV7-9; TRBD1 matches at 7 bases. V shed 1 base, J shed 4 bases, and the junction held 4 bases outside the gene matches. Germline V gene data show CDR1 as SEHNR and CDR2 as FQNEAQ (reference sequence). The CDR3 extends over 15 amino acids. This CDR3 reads CASSLDNRGGNTIYF. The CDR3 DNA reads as TGTGCCAGCAGCTTAGACAACAGGGGAGGAAACACCATATATTTT.

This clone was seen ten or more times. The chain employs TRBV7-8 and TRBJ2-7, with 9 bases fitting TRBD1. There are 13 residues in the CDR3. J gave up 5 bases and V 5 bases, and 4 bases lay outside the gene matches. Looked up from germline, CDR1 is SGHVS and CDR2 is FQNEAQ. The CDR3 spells CASSRDRENEQYF. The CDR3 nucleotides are TGTGCCAGCAGCCGGGACAGGGAAAACGAGCAGTACTTC.

The DNA for the CDR3 is TGCGCCAGCCGTCTATTAGTCGGGGGTATCGAGAACACTGAAGCTTTCTTT. Residues: CASRLLVGGIENTEAFF. The chain couples TRBV10-1 to TRBJ1-1, with a tentative D call TRBD1 (5 bases). The CDR3 covers 17 residues. With 8 bases removed from V and 1 base from J, the gap between germline ends came to 23 bases. Germline assignment: CDR1 WNHNN and CDR2 SYGVQD (reference sequence).

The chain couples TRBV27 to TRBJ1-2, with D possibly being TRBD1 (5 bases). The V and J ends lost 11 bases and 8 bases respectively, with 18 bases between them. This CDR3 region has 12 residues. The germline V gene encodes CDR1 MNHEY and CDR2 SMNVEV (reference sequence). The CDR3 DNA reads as TGTGCCTGCGTCGACAGCTCAGGAGGCTACACCTTC. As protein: CACVDSSGGYTF.

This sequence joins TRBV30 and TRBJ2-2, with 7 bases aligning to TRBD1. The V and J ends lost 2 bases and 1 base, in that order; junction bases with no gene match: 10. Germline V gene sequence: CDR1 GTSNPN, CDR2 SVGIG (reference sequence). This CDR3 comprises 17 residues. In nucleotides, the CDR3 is TGTGCCTGGAGTAGGGACAGACTTTACAGGAACACCGGGGAGCTGTTTTTT. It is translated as CAWSRDRLYRNTGELFF.

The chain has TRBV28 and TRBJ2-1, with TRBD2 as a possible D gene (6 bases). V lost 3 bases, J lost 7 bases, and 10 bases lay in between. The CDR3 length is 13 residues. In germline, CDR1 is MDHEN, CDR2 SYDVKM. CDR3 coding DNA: TGTGCCAGCAGTTTGACTAGATCGAATGAGCAGTTCTTC. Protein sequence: CASSLTRSNEQFF.

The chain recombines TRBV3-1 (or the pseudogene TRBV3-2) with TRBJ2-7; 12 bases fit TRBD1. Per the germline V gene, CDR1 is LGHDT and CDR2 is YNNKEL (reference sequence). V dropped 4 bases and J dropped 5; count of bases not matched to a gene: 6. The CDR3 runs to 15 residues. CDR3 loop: CASSRTGTGGNEQYF. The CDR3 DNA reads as TGTGCCAGCAGCCGCACCGGGACAGGGGGCAACGAGCAGTACTTC.

CDR3 residues: CASSLGRGDTQYF. The DNA of the CDR3 is TGCGCCAGCAGCTTGGGTAGGGGAGATACGCAGTATTTT. This chain connects TRBV5-1 to TRBJ2-3; possible D gene TRBD1, 5 bases. This CDR3 comprises 13 residues. The V end lost 0 bases, the J end lost 5 bases, and 7 bases lay between the germline ends. Germline lookup yields CDR1 SGHRS and CDR2 YFSETQ.

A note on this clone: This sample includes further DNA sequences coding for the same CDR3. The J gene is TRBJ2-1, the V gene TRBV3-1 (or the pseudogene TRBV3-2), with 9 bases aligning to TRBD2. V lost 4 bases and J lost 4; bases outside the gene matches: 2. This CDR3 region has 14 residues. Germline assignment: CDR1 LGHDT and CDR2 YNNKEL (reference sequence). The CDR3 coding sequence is TGTGCCAGCAGCCGGCGGGAGGGTTACAATGAGCAGTTCTTC. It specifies CASSRREGYNEQFF.

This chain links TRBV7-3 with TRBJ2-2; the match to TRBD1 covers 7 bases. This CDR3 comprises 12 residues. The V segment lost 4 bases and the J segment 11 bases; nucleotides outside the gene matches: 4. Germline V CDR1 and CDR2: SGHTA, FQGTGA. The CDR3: CASSSYRGELFF. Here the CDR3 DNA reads TGTGCCAGCAGCTCTTACAGGGGCGAGCTGTTTTTT.

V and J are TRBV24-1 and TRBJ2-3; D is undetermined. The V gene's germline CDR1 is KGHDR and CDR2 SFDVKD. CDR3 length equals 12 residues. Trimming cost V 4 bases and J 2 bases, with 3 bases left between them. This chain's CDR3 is CATSDFTDTQYF. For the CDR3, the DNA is TGTGCCACCAGTGACTTCACAGATACGCAGTATTTT.

As DNA, the CDR3 is TGTGCCAGTAGTGCGGTTTCGAACACTGAAGCTTTCTTT. Protein sequence: CASSAVSNTEAFF. V gene TRBV19 combines with J gene TRBJ1-1; D is uncertain. From germline, CDR1 is LNHDA and CDR2 SQIVND (reference sequence). The ends were cut back, 5 bases at V and 1 base at J, with 8 bases in the middle. The CDR3 extends over 13 amino acids.

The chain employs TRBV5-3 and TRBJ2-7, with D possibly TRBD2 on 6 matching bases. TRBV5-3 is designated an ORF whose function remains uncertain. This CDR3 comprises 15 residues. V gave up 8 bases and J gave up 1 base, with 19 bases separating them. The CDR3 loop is CASLDSRDSSYEQYF. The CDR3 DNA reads TGTGCCAGCTTGGATTCCCGGGACTCATCCTACGAGCAGTACTTC.

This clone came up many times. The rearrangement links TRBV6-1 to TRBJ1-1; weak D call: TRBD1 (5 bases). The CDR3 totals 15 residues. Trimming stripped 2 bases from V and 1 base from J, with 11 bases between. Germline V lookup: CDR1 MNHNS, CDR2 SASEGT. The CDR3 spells CASSEQGPGNTEAFF. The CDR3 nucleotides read TGTGCCAGCAGTGAACAGGGCCCAGGGAACACTGAAGCTTTCTTT.

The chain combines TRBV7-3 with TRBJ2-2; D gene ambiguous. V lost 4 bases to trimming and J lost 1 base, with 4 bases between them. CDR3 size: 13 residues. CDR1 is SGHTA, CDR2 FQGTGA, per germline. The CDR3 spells CASSSLNTGELFF. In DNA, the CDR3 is TGTGCCAGCAGCTCACTGAACACCGGGGAGCTGTTTTTT.

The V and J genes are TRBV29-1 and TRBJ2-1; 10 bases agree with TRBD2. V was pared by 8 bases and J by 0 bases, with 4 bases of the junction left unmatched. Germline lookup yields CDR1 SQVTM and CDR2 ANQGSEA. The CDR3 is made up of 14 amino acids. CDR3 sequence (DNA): TGCAGCACCGGACTAGCGGTCTCCTACAATGAGCAGTTCTTC. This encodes CSTGLAVSYNEQFF.

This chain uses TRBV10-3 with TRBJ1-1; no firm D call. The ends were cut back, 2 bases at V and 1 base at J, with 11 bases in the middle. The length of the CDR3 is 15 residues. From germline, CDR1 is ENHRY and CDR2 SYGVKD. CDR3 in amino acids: CAISEPSSKNTEAFF. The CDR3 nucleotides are TGTGCCATCAGTGAGCCCTCGAGTAAGAACACTGAAGCTTTCTTT.

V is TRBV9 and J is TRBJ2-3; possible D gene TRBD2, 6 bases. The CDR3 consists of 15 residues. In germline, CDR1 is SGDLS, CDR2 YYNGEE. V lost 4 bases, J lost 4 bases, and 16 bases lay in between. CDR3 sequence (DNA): TGTGCCAGCAGCCCGGGACTGATTAGCGCAGATACGCAGTATTTT. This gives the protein CASSPGLISADTQYF.

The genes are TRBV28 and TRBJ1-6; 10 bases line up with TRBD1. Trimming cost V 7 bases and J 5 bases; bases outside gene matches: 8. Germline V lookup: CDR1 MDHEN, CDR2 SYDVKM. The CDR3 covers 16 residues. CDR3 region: CASNIPGTGDNSPLHF. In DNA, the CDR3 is TGTGCCAGCAACATTCCCGGGACAGGGGATAATTCACCCCTCCACTTT.

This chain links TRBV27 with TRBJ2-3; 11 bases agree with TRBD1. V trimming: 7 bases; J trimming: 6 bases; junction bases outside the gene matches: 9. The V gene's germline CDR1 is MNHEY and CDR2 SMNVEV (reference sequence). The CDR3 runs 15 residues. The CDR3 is CASTFGQGAWDTQYF. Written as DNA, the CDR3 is TGTGCCAGCACTTTCGGACAGGGGGCGTGGGATACGCAGTATTTT.

The CDR3 is CASSSDSRLGGYTF. CDR3 DNA: TGTGCCAGCAGCTCCGACAGTCGGTTGGGAGGCTACACCTTC. The chain couples TRBV7-9 to TRBJ1-2, with D maybe TRBD1 (5 bases). The germline gives CDR1 SEHNR, CDR2 FQNEAQ (reference sequence). V lost 4 bases, J lost 8 bases, and 17 bases lay in between. This CDR3 region has 14 residues.

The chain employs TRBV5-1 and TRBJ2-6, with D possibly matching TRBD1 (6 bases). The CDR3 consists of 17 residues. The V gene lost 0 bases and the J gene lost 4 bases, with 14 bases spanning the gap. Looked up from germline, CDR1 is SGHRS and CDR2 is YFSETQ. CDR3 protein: CASSLVPGTSGANVLTF. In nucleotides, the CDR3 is TGCGCCAGCAGCTTGGTCCCCGGGACATCCGGGGCCAACGTCCTGACTTTC.

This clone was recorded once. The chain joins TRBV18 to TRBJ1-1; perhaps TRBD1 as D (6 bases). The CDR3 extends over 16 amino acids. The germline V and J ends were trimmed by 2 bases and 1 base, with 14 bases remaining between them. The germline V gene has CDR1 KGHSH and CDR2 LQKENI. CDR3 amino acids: CASSPTYRASNTEAFF. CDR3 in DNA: TGTGCCAGCTCACCAACTTACAGGGCCTCGAACACTGAAGCTTTCTTT.